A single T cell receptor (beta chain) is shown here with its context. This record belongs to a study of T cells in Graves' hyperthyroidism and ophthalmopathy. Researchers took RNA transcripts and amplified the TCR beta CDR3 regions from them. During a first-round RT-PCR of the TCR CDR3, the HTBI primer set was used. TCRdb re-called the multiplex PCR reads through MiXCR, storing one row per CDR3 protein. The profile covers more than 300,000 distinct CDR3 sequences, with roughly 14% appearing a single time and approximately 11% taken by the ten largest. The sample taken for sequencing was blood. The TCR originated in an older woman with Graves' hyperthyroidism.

CDR3 in amino acids: CASSQEPHPSGVQETQYF. In DNA form, the CDR3 reads TGCGCCAGCAGCCAAGAGCCCCACCCTAGCGGAGTACAAGAGACCCAGTACTTC. The V and J genes are TRBV4-1 and TRBJ2-5, with TRBD2 identical over 7 bases. With V trimmed by 0 bases and J by 2 bases, 12 bases remained unmatched. The CDR3 runs 18 residues. Germline CDR1 reads MGHRA; CDR2 reads YSYEKL.